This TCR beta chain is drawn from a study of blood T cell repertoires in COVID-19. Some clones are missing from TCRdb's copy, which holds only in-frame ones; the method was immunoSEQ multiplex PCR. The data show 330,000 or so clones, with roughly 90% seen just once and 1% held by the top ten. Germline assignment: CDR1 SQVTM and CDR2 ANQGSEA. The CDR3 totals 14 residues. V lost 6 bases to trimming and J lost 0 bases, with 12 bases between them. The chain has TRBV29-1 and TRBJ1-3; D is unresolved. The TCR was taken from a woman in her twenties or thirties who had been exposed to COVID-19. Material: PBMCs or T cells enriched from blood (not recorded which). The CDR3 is CSVPDWSSGNTIYF. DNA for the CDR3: TGCAGCGTCCCGGATTGGAGCTCTGGAAACACCATATATTTT.